The TCR beta chain described here comes from a study of shared clonotypes between healthy human individuals. General observations from the study: Sharing across four donors was highest in naive CD4 (approximately 5%) and lowest in memory CD8 (roughly 0.4%).

Notes on this clone: Its target is unknown.

Profiled with immunoSEQ multiplex PCR; TCRdb holds only in-frame clones, not every one. Of approximately 2.4 million clones in the sample, under 97% were seen once. Sequenced material: naive CD4+ T cells sorted from blood. Subset specified: CD45RA+ positively selected. The TCR was taken from a young man in good health.

The CDR3 region has the DNA TGCGCCAGCAGCGACGACAGGGGATTTGCCTACAATGAGCAGTTCTTC. Translating gives CASSDDRGFAYNEQFF. The chain recombines TRBV10-1 with TRBJ2-1; 8 positions match TRBD1. After removal of 6 bases from V and 2 bases from J, the junction contained 9 bases not matched to a gene. Germline CDR1 WNHNN, CDR2 SYGVQD (reference sequence). CDR3 length: 16 amino acids.